The 9 T cell receptor beta chains reported below all come from one sample, sequenced in a study of cytomegalovirus exposure and HLA in healthy donors. The primer mix had 60 Vbeta and 13 Jbeta primers. Profiled with immunoSEQ multiplex PCR; TCRdb holds only in-frame clones, not every one. The sample records some 110,000 clones, just under 80% being singletons. What was sequenced was PBMCs. Receptors were obtained from a man younger than 45 in good health and CMV-seronegative.

This rearrangement joins TRBV19 to TRBJ2-7; 8 positions agree with TRBD2. Germline V gene sequence: CDR1 LNHDA, CDR2 SQIVND (reference sequence). The V gene end was trimmed by 9 bases and the J gene end by 3 bases; junction bases not matched to a gene: 10. This CDR3 is built from 14 residues. In DNA, the CDR3 is TGTGCCAGCTCGCTAGTGGCGGGGGGCTACGAGCAGTACTTC. It encodes CASSLVAGGYEQYF.

This sequence joins TRBV10-1 and TRBJ2-2; 14 nucleotides line up with TRBD2. Germline trimming cut 3 bases from V and 0 bases from J; bases unmatched to any gene: 3. CDR1 and CDR2 from the germline V gene are WNHNN and SYGVQD (reference sequence). The CDR3 sequence is 18 residues long. CDR3 DNA: TGCGCCAGCAGTGAAAGACTAGCGGGGGGGCCGAACACCGGGGAGCTGTTTTTT. This codes for CASSERLAGGPNTGELFF.

This clone came up a few times. This rearrangement joins TRBV5-1 to TRBJ2-7; TRBD1 might be the D (6 bases). Trimming shortened V by 5 bases and J by 0 bases, and 9 bases separated the two germline ends. CDR3 length equals 13 residues. CDR1 and CDR2 (germline): SGHRS, YFSETQ. Here the CDR3 reads CASRLTGSYEQYF. The DNA for the CDR3 is TGCGCCAGCAGGTTGACAGGCTCCTACGAGCAGTACTTC.

This clone has only one observation. This sequence joins TRBV18 and TRBJ1-1; the D gene is possibly TRBD1 (6 bases). Trimming pared 1 base from V and 7 bases from J, leaving 13 bases between. The CDR3 sequence is 14 residues long. Germline V gives CDR1 KGHSH, CDR2 LQKENI. The CDR3 spells CASSPQAGVGEAFF. CDR3 bases: TGTGCCAGCTCACCACAAGCAGGGGTGGGTGAAGCTTTCTTT. The variable domain in full, with the rest retrieved from reference TRBV18 and TRBJ1-1, is NAGVMQNPRHLVRRRGQEARLRCSPMKGHSHVYWYRQLPEEGLKFMVYLQKENIIDESGMPKERFSAEFPKEGPSILRIQQVVRGDSAAYFCASSPQAGVGEAFFGQGTRLTVV.

The chain has TRBV11-2 and TRBJ2-1, with a weak D call TRBD1 (5 bases). In germline, CDR1 is SGHAT, CDR2 FQNNGV. The CDR3 is made up of 13 amino acids. Trimming took off 5 bases at V and 9 bases at J, with 14 bases between the two ends. The CDR3 nucleotides read TGTGCCAGCAGCACGGACACCGGACCTGAGCAGTTCTTC. Translated: CASSTDTGPEQFF.

The gene calls are TRBV9 and TRBJ2-3, with D unresolved. The CDR3 extends over 12 amino acids. V lost 0 bases and J 7 bases, leaving 6 bases between the germline ends. Germline CDR1 reads SGDLS; CDR2 reads YYNGEE. The CDR3 region has the DNA TGTGCCAGCAGCGTAGGAGAGTATACGCAGTATTTT. Protein product: CASSVGEYTQYF.

The V and J genes are TRBV9 and TRBJ2-7, with TRBD1 identical over 7 bases. CDR3 length: 14 residues. Trimming cost V 2 bases and J 4 bases; bases outside gene matches: 6. The germline gives CDR1 SGDLS, CDR2 YYNGEE. The CDR3 reads CASSVGQRAYEQYF. CDR3 coding DNA: TGTGCCAGCAGCGTGGGACAGCGAGCGTACGAGCAGTACTTC.

The genes are TRBV6-5 and TRBJ1-1; TRBD1 agrees at 7 bases. Trimming took 1 base from V and 4 from J; bases not matched to a gene: 3. Germline-derived CDR1 and CDR2 are MNHEY and SVGAGI. The CDR3 is 14 amino acids. CDR3 bases: TGTGCCAGCAGTTACTTGTCAGGGGGCACTGAAGCTTTCTTT. Translating it yields CASSYLSGGTEAFF.

This rearrangement joins TRBV29-1 to TRBJ1-2; no definite D call. This CDR3 comprises 13 residues. Germline V gene sequence: CDR1 SQVTM, CDR2 ANQGSEA. V was clipped by 1 base and J by 4 bases, with 10 bases between them. The CDR3 region is CSVEAGSGYGYTF. CDR3 nucleotide sequence: TGCAGCGTTGAAGCCGGTTCCGGCTATGGCTACACCTTC.